Following are 28 T cell receptor beta chains from one sample sequenced in a study of technical replicates of blood from a handful of donors. TCRdb's table, derived via immunoSEQ multiplex PCR, lists solely in-frame clones and lacks some. The sample holds over 70,000 clones; 90% are singletons and the top ten take about 4.5%. Sequenced input: PBMCs. The receptor source for this set is a human donor in good health. Some clones in this sample may be carry-over from other donors' samples.

The chain employs TRBV18 and TRBJ2-5, with 7 bases fitting TRBD1. V lost 5 bases, J lost 2 bases, and 8 bases stayed unmatched. Germline V gene lookup returns CDR1 KGHSH and CDR2 LQKENI. The CDR3 totals 15 residues. The CDR3 bases are TGTGCCAGCTCAGCAAGGACAGGCAGTCAAGAGACCCAGTACTTC. This encodes CASSARTGSQETQYF.

The chain is built from TRBV9 and TRBJ1-2; D gene unclear. CDR1 is SGDLS and CDR2 is YYNGEE in the germline V gene. This CDR3 has 13 residues. The V and J ends lost 2 bases and 8 bases respectively, with 13 bases between them. CDR3 in amino acids: CASSVDSAGGYTF. The CDR3 coding sequence is TGTGCCAGCAGCGTCGACTCAGCGGGGGGCTACACCTTC.

The chain joins TRBV5-5 to TRBJ2-7, with 11 bases identical to TRBD2. Germline assignment: CDR1 SGHKS and CDR2 YYEKEE (reference sequence). The CDR3 spans 16 residues. V trimming: 0 bases; J trimming: 6 bases; junction bases outside the gene matches: 8. The CDR3 sequence: CASSLGLAGGLIEQYF. The CDR3 bases are TGTGCCAGCAGCTTGGGGCTAGCGGGGGGCCTGATCGAGCAGTACTTC.

The chain is built from TRBV7-3 and TRBJ1-2; 7 bases are shared with TRBD1. Germline V gives CDR1 SGHTA, CDR2 FQGTGA. After removal of 4 bases from V and 8 bases from J, the junction contained 10 bases not matched to a gene. The CDR3 spans 14 residues. CDR3 sequence: CASSYGQADGGYTF. The CDR3 DNA sequence: TGTGCCAGCAGCTATGGACAGGCGGACGGAGGCTACACCTTC. The full variable domain, rest sourced from reference TRBV7-3 and TRBJ1-2, is GAGVSQTPSNKVTEKGKYVELRCDPISGHTALYWYRQSLGQGPEFLIYFQGTGAADDSGLPNDRFFAVRPEGSVSTLKIQRTERGDSAVYLCASSYGQADGGYTFGSGTRLTVV.

The chain recombines TRBV2 with TRBJ1-4; TRBD1 agrees at 10 bases. From germline, CDR1 is SNHLY and CDR2 FYNNEI. The CDR3 is 16 residues long. Trimming took 3 bases from V and 5 from J; bases not matched to a gene: 6. The CDR3 is CASSDTTGGGNEKLFF. CDR3 nucleotide sequence: TGTGCCAGCAGTGATACGACAGGGGGCGGGAATGAAAAACTGTTTTTT.

J is TRBJ1-1 and V is TRBV18; D might be TRBD1 (6 bases). Germline-derived CDR1 and CDR2 are KGHSH and LQKENI. The germline V and J ends were trimmed by 2 bases and 0 bases, with 13 bases remaining between them. CDR3 size: 16 residues. The CDR3 bases are TGTGCCAGCTCACCATACGGGACACAGATGAACACTGAAGCTTTCTTT. Protein product: CASSPYGTQMNTEAFF.

This chain links TRBV6-5 with TRBJ2-7; D may be TRBD1 (6 bases). Germline V gene data show CDR1 as MNHEY and CDR2 as SVGAGI. There are 15 residues in the CDR3. V lost 7 bases to trimming and J lost 2 bases, with 18 bases between them. Written as DNA, the CDR3 is TGTGCCAGCAAACTTACAGGGCTAGCCGCCTACGAGCAGTACTTC. Its protein product is CASKLTGLAAYEQYF.

The J gene is TRBJ2-7, the V gene TRBV9, with 7 bases that match TRBD1. Germline V CDR1 and CDR2: SGDLS, YYNGEE. Trimming took 0 bases from V and 5 from J; bases not matched to a gene: 11. The CDR3 has 16 residues. The CDR3 loop reads CASSVGQGVAGDEQYF. The DNA of the CDR3 is TGTGCCAGCAGCGTAGGGCAGGGGGTTGCCGGGGACGAGCAGTACTTC.

The DNA of the CDR3 is TGTGCCAGCAGTGAGTGGACTAGCGGGTACACAGATACGCAGTATTTT. Its protein product is CASSEWTSGYTDTQYF. The V and J genes are TRBV2 and TRBJ2-3, with 11 bases lining up with TRBD2. The CDR3 contains 16 residues. The J segment lost 2 bases and the V segment lost 3 bases, leaving 4 bases of the junction unmatched. The germline V gene has CDR1 SNHLY and CDR2 FYNNEI.

The chain has TRBV2 and TRBJ1-3; no firm D call. Trimming removed 6 bases from V and 0 bases from J, with 15 bases in between. This CDR3 spans 16 amino acids. Per the germline V gene, CDR1 is SNHLY and CDR2 is FYNNEI. The CDR3, as DNA: TGTGCCAGCAGCGCCCCCCAGGATTTCTCTGGAAACACCATATATTTT. Residues: CASSAPQDFSGNTIYF.

The V gene is TRBV6-1, the J gene TRBJ1-2; D might be TRBD1 (5 bases). The CDR3 has 14 residues. V gave up 2 bases and J gave up 8 bases, with 15 bases separating them. Germline assignment: CDR1 MNHNS and CDR2 SASEGT. The CDR3 DNA is TGTGCCAGCAGTGAATTTCAGGGTTCTCGGGGCTACACCTTC. Protein: CASSEFQGSRGYTF.

The V call is TRBV5-4, the J call TRBJ1-2, with a tentative D call TRBD1 (6 bases). The CDR3 runs to 14 residues. V lost 4 bases to trimming and J lost 0 bases, with 10 bases between them. Germline CDR1 reads SGHNT; CDR2 reads YYREEE (reference sequence). The CDR3 DNA is TGTGCCAGCAGCCCCAAGGGGGCTAACTATGGCTACACCTTC. Translated, it gives CASSPKGANYGYTF.

The chain is built from TRBV30 and TRBJ2-3; D not resolved. Trimming shortened V by 0 bases and J by 5 bases, and 3 bases separated the two germline ends. Looked up from germline, CDR1 is GTSNPN and CDR2 is SVGIG (reference sequence). This CDR3 spans 11 amino acids. For the CDR3, the DNA is TGTGCCTGGAGTGTACAAGATACGCAGTATTTT. Translation: CAWSVQDTQYF.

The J gene is TRBJ2-7, the V gene TRBV5-6, with 9 bases identical to TRBD1. The trim removed 4 bases at V and 4 bases at J, leaving 6 bases unmatched. The CDR3 consists of 14 residues. The V gene's germline CDR1 is SGHDT and CDR2 YYEEEE. CDR3 bases: TGTGCCAGCAGCGGGACAGGGTCAAGGTACGAGCAGTACTTC. Amino acid sequence: CASSGTGSRYEQYF.

Comment on this clone: One end of the junction fails to match germline, which may point to a read error. Written as DNA, the CDR3 is TGCGCCAGCAGCTTAGGGACAGGGGGTGCTGAAGCTTTCTTT. This sequence encodes CASSLGTGGAEAFF. The chain combines TRBV7-3 with TRBJ1-1; TRBD1 aligns across 11 bases. This CDR3 has 14 residues. Germline assignment: CDR1 SGHTA and CDR2 FQGTGA.

This sequence joins TRBV6-5 and TRBJ2-7; 11 bases are shared with TRBD1. The V segment lost 4 bases and the J segment 4 bases; nucleotides outside the gene matches: 6. The CDR3 has 15 residues. Germline V gene sequence: CDR1 MNHEY, CDR2 SVGAGI. The CDR3 nucleotides are TGTGCCAGCAGTTCCCGGGACAGGGGGAGTTACGAGCAGTACTTC. Protein product: CASSSRDRGSYEQYF.

In this sample, this clone turned up once. This chain joins TRBV4-1 and TRBJ1-6; D not resolved. The CDR3 is 14 amino acids. Germline V CDR1 and CDR2: MGHRA, YSYEKL. Trimming cost V 5 bases and J 8 bases, with 13 bases left between them. CDR3 protein: CASSAPPIDSPLHF. The CDR3 DNA sequence: TGCGCCAGCAGCGCCCCTCCTATAGATTCACCCCTCCACTTT.

J is TRBJ2-7 and V is TRBV27, with TRBD1 matching over 7 bases. In germline, CDR1 is MNHEY, CDR2 SMNVEV (reference sequence). The J segment lost 9 bases and the V segment lost 6 bases, leaving 8 bases of the junction unmatched. CDR3 length equals 12 residues. CDR3 in amino acids: CASRERQGGQYF. CDR3 DNA: TGTGCCAGCAGAGAAAGACAGGGCGGGCAGTACTTC.

The CDR3 protein is CASRSLTGNTIYF. CDR3 nucleotides: TGTGCCAGCCGGTCCTTAACTGGAAACACCATATATTTT. The J gene is TRBJ1-3, the V gene TRBV7-9; D is undetermined. V shed 8 bases and J shed 2 bases, with 10 bases lying between them. Germline CDR1 is SEHNR and CDR2 is FQNEAQ (reference sequence). The CDR3 loop spans 13 amino acids.

The V and J genes are TRBV25-1 and TRBJ2-7; no reliable D call. Looked up from germline, CDR1 is MGHDK and CDR2 is SYGVNS. The CDR3 runs 11 residues. The ends were cut back, 5 bases at V and 6 bases at J, with 8 bases in the middle. The CDR3 DNA follows: TGTGCCAGCAGTCCCATGGCCGAGCAGTACTTC. It specifies CASSPMAEQYF.

The V and J genes are TRBV5-1 and TRBJ2-2; 13 nucleotides match TRBD2. This CDR3 has 16 residues. V shed 2 bases, J shed 4 bases, and the junction held 2 bases outside the gene matches. From germline, CDR1 is SGHRS and CDR2 YFSETQ. The CDR3 nucleotides read TGCGCCAGCAGCTTCGGGACTAGCGGGGTCACCGGGGAGCTGTTTTTT. Translated: CASSFGTSGVTGELFF.

The DNA of the CDR3 is TGTGCCAGCAGGTTACAGGGGGCGGCCAACTACGAGCAGTACTTC. Amino acids: CASRLQGAANYEQYF. The rearrangement joins TRBV27 to TRBJ2-7; TRBD1 aligns across 9 bases. CDR3 length: 15 residues. V dropped 6 bases and J dropped 3; count of bases not matched to a gene: 9. Germline CDR1 MNHEY, CDR2 SMNVEV (reference sequence).

The chain couples TRBV4-3 to TRBJ2-7; 8 bases map to TRBD1. V lost 6 bases, J lost 3 bases, and 7 bases stayed unmatched. The CDR3 length is 14 residues. Germline V gene lookup returns CDR1 LGHNA and CDR2 YSLEER. CDR3 nucleotides: TGCGCCAGCAGGGTGGGACAGGCCAACTACGAGCAGTACTTC. Protein: CASRVGQANYEQYF.

The genes are TRBV7-9 and TRBJ1-2, with 7 bases fitting TRBD1. In germline, CDR1 is SEHNR, CDR2 FQNEAQ (reference sequence). This CDR3 has 14 amino acids. V was clipped by 5 bases and J by 7 bases; unmatched bases: 10. CDR3 in amino acids: CASSPRPTGSGYTF. CDR3 nucleotide sequence: TGTGCCAGCAGCCCCCGACCGACAGGGTCTGGCTACACCTTC.

The rearrangement uses TRBV5-1 and TRBJ2-5, with TRBD1 as a possible D gene (6 bases). This CDR3 has 16 residues. Germline V gives CDR1 SGHRS, CDR2 YFSETQ. V lost 2 bases and J lost 5, with 19 bases in between. In DNA form, the CDR3 reads TGCGCCAGCAGCTTACTATTCGCGGCCCAGGGGGAGACCCAGTACTTC. Its translation is CASSLLFAAQGETQYF.

This chain connects TRBV5-6 to TRBJ2-7; 7 positions match TRBD1. This CDR3 comprises 15 residues. V shed 4 bases and J 0 bases; nucleotides not matched to a gene: 7. From germline, CDR1 is SGHDT and CDR2 YYEEEE. DNA of the CDR3: TGTGCCAGCAGCCTCAGGGGGTTTCTCTCCTACGAGCAGTACTTC. Translating it yields CASSLRGFLSYEQYF.

The V call is TRBV7-8, the J call TRBJ1-2; maybe TRBD1 (6 bases). Between the trimmed V and J ends, which lost 3 bases and 8 bases, there was a span of 16 bases. This CDR3 region has 14 residues. Germline-derived CDR1 and CDR2 are SGHVS and FQNEAQ. CDR3 loop: CASSFPSGGGGYTF. The CDR3 coding sequence is TGTGCCAGCAGCTTCCCATCGGGGGGCGGGGGCTACACCTTC.

This rearrangement joins TRBV2 to TRBJ2-1; D possibly corresponds to TRBD2 (5 bases). Trimming took off 6 bases at V and 8 bases at J, with 20 bases between the two ends. The CDR3 has 15 residues. Looked up from germline, CDR1 is SNHLY and CDR2 is FYNNEI. CDR3 sequence reads: CASRLRGLAGDEQFF. CDR3 DNA: TGTGCCAGCAGGCTGCGTGGGCTAGCCGGGGATGAGCAGTTCTTC.